These 27 T cell receptor beta chains originate from one sample sequenced in a study of T cell responses to AZD1222 COVID-19 vaccine. Profiling relied on immunoSEQ multiplex PCR, and the TCRdb table lists in-frame clones only, not all of them. Among under 200,000 clones, approximately 91% were seen once, and the ten largest hold nearly 1%. Here the sequenced sample was peripheral blood, taken on day 0 of AZD1222 vaccination. Receptor source: an adult in good health.

The gene calls are TRBV19 and TRBJ1-6; D not certain. CDR1 is LNHDA, CDR2 SQIVND, per germline (reference sequence). CDR3 length equals 19 residues. V dropped 0 bases and J dropped 0 bases, with 15 bases sitting between them. As DNA, the CDR3 is TGTGCCAGTAGTATAGAGGCAACGGCGGGGAGCTCCTATAATTCACCCCTCCACTTT. Translated: CASSIEATAGSSYNSPLHF.

The chain uses TRBV19 and TRBJ2-2; 11 positions match TRBD2. From germline, CDR1 is LNHDA and CDR2 SQIVND (reference sequence). This CDR3 comprises 13 residues. Trimming at V came to 11 bases and at J to 1 base, leaving 0 bases not matched to a gene. Here the CDR3 reads CAGTSGNTGELFF. CDR3 DNA sequence: TGTGCCGGGACTAGCGGGAACACCGGGGAGCTGTTTTTT.

The chain has TRBV7-6 and TRBJ2-1, with TRBD1 matching over 12 bases. From germline, CDR1 is SGHVS and CDR2 FNYEAQ. CDR3 length: 19 residues. V was pared by 5 bases and J by 0 bases, with 11 bases of the junction left unmatched. CDR3 residues: CASSEPGQGASSSYNEQFF. The CDR3 DNA reads as TGTGCCAGCAGCGAACCGGGACAGGGGGCTTCTAGCTCCTACAATGAGCAGTTCTTC.

This chain uses TRBV7-2 with TRBJ1-2; D gene uncertain. Trimming removed 5 bases from V and 4 bases from J, with 20 bases in between. This CDR3 has 16 residues. Per germline, CDR1 SGHTA and CDR2 FQGNSA. CDR3 coding DNA: TGTGCCAGCAGCACCAACTCGGGGTTTTTAGGCTATGGCTACACCTTC. Its protein product is CASSTNSGFLGYGYTF.

The gene calls are TRBV10-3 and TRBJ2-3; a possible D gene is TRBD2 (6 bases). Germline lookup yields CDR1 ENHRY and CDR2 SYGVKD. The V gene lost 3 bases and the J gene lost 0 bases, with 16 bases spanning the gap. There are 17 residues in the CDR3. For the CDR3, the DNA is TGTGCCATCAGTGATATAGGTAGCGGTTCTAGCACAGATACGCAGTATTTT. Encoded protein: CAISDIGSGSSTDTQYF.

The chain carries TRBV24-1 and TRBJ2-2; D is possibly TRBD1 (6 bases). Deletions cut 2 bases from V and 6 bases from J, with 12 bases between. CDR1 and CDR2 from the germline V gene are KGHDR and SFDVKD. CDR3 length equals 15 residues. CDR3 coding DNA: TGTGCCACCAGTGATTCCAGGGGTGGCGCCGGGGAGCTGTTTTTT. It encodes CATSDSRGGAGELFF.

The gene calls are TRBV6-1 and TRBJ1-1; tentatively, D is TRBD1 (5 bases). V was clipped by 3 bases and J by 11 bases, with 16 bases between them. Germline CDR1 reads MNHNS; CDR2 reads SASEGT. This CDR3 spans 13 amino acids. CDR3 in amino acids: CASSDGETRGAFF. In DNA form, the CDR3 reads TGTGCCAGCAGTGATGGCGAAACCCGGGGGGCTTTCTTT.

V and J are TRBV6-5 and TRBJ2-2; no reliable D call. From germline, CDR1 is MNHEY and CDR2 SVGAGI. The CDR3 extends over 16 amino acids. The V end lost 2 bases, the J end lost 0 bases, and 10 bases lay between the germline ends. Written as DNA, the CDR3 is TGTGCCAGCAGTTACGGCGGAGCAACGAACACCGGGGAGCTGTTTTTT. Protein sequence: CASSYGGATNTGELFF.

This clone came up a few times. The CDR3 DNA reads TGTGCCAGCAGCCCCGGGACACCATTTAACTATGGCTACACCTTC. It codes for CASSPGTPFNYGYTF. The V gene is TRBV6-5, the J gene TRBJ1-2; D may be TRBD1 (6 bases). CDR3 length: 15 amino acids. The V gene's germline CDR1 is MNHEY and CDR2 SVGAGI. V dropped 6 bases and J dropped 1 base, with 15 bases sitting between them.

The chain couples TRBV6-6 to TRBJ1-2, with unresolved D. The germline CDR1 and CDR2 sequences are MNHNY and SVGAGI (reference sequence). This CDR3 is built from 14 residues. The V end was cut by 0 bases, the J end by 3 bases, with 8 bases between. CDR3 in DNA: TGTGCCAGCAGTTACTCGATCCCGGACTATGGCTACACCTTC. Amino acid sequence: CASSYSIPDYGYTF.

This sequence joins TRBV19 and TRBJ1-1; possible D gene TRBD1, 6 bases. Germline V lookup: CDR1 LNHDA, CDR2 SQIVND (reference sequence). This CDR3 spans 16 amino acids. V was cut by 4 bases and J by 0 bases, with 15 bases left in between. The CDR3 reads CASSTDRQAVNTEAFF. CDR3 DNA: TGTGCCAGTAGTACCGACCGACAGGCGGTGAACACTGAAGCTTTCTTT.

V is TRBV10-3 and J is TRBJ1-1, with unresolved D. V lost 0 bases, J lost 5 bases, and 10 bases lay in between. Germline assignment: CDR1 ENHRY and CDR2 SYGVKD. The CDR3 is 14 amino acids. CDR3 loop: CAISESNQETEAFF. The CDR3 DNA sequence: TGTGCCATCAGTGAGTCGAACCAAGAGACTGAAGCTTTCTTT.

The chain is built from TRBV25-1 and TRBJ2-7, with TRBD2 as a possible D gene (5 bases). The germline V gene has CDR1 MGHDK and CDR2 SYGVNS. V was clipped by 1 base and J by 0 bases, with 16 bases between them. The length of the CDR3 is 17 residues. The CDR3 bases are TGTGCCAGCAGTGAATCCGGTGGAGGCGTAAGCTCCTACGAGCAGTACTTC. This encodes CASSESGGGVSSYEQYF.

The CDR3 nucleotides are TGTGCCAGCAGCCAAGAACTAGCGGAGTTCTACGAGCAGTACTTC. Translation gives CASSQELAEFYEQYF. The rearrangement links TRBV4-2 to TRBJ2-7; 8 positions agree with TRBD2. This CDR3 is 15 amino acids long. V shed 0 bases and J 3 bases; nucleotides not matched to a gene: 4. Germline V CDR1 and CDR2: LGHNA, YNFKEQ.

In its sample, this clone was seen once. This chain links TRBV5-5 with TRBJ2-7; D is possibly TRBD2 (5 bases). V lost 5 bases and J lost 3, with 15 bases in between. The CDR3 runs 14 residues. Germline values: CDR1 SGHKS, CDR2 YYEKEE (reference sequence). CDR3 in amino acids: CASSLRFGGYEQYF. The CDR3 nucleotides read TGTGCCAGCAGTCTCCGATTCGGAGGCTACGAGCAGTACTTC.

The chain recombines TRBV5-1 with TRBJ1-4; possible D gene TRBD1, 6 bases. Trimming took off 2 bases at V and 1 base at J, with 12 bases between the two ends. The CDR3 loop spans 16 amino acids. The germline CDR1 and CDR2 sequences are SGHRS and YFSETQ. In nucleotides, the CDR3 is TGCGCCAGCAGCTTCCCAGGGGAGGGAACTAATGAAAAACTGTTTTTT. This translates into CASSFPGEGTNEKLFF. The variable domain in full, with the rest retrieved from reference TRBV5-1 and TRBJ1-4, is KAGVTQTPRYLIKTRGQQVTLSCSPISGHRSVSWYQQTPGQGLQFLFEYFSETQRNKGNFPGRFSGRQFSNSRSEMNVSTLELGDSALYLCASSFPGEGTNEKLFFGSGTQLSVL.

The rearrangement links TRBV7-2 to TRBJ2-1, with D unresolved. Trimming took off 2 bases at V and 8 bases at J, with 7 bases between the two ends. The germline CDR1 and CDR2 sequences are SGHTA and FQGNSA. This CDR3 has 12 residues. This CDR3 reads CASSLHFYEQFF. Here the CDR3 DNA reads TGTGCCAGCAGCTTACATTTCTATGAGCAGTTCTTC. Variable domain in full (rest from reference TRBV7-2 and TRBJ2-1): GAGVSQSPSNKVTEKGKDVELRCDPISGHTALYWYRQSLGQGLEFLIYFQGNSAPDKSGLPSDRFSAERTGGSVSTLTIQRTQQEDSAVYLCASSLHFYEQFFGPGTRLTVL.

The chain recombines TRBV18 with TRBJ1-5; 7 bases match TRBD1. V dropped 2 bases and J dropped 4; count of bases not matched to a gene: 5. CDR1 and CDR2 from the germline V gene are KGHSH and LQKENI. The CDR3 loop spans 15 amino acids. CDR3 sequence reads: CASSPGTVGNQPQHF. DNA for the CDR3: TGTGCCAGCTCACCAGGGACAGTTGGAAATCAGCCCCAGCATTTT.

The chain uses TRBV15 and TRBJ1-6, with a possible D match to TRBD1 (6 bases). Trimming took 1 base from V and 9 from J, leaving 10 bases between them. Per the germline V gene, CDR1 is LNHNV and CDR2 is YYDKDF (reference sequence). The CDR3 has 14 residues. The CDR3 here is CATSRVGGGSPLHF. In DNA, the CDR3 is TGTGCCACCAGCAGAGTGGGGGGCGGTTCACCCCTCCACTTT.

The V and J genes are TRBV25-1 and TRBJ1-4; D may be TRBD1 (5 bases). CDR3 length equals 14 residues. V was trimmed by 8 bases and J by 8 bases, leaving 18 bases between them. From germline, CDR1 is MGHDK and CDR2 SYGVNS. Here the CDR3 DNA reads TGTGCCAGCGGAGGAGGGACGGATTTAGAAAAACTGTTTTTT. Protein sequence: CASGGGTDLEKLFF. Using reference TRBV25-1 and TRBJ1-4 for the parts outside the CDR3, the full variable domain is EADIYQTPRYLVIGTGKKITLECSQTMGHDKMYWYQQDPGMELHLIHYSYGVNSTEKGDLSSESTVSRIRTEHFPLTLESARPSHTSQYLCASGGGTDLEKLFFGSGTQLSVL.

This clone appeared a single time. The gene calls are TRBV5-4 and TRBJ1-1; TRBD1 matches at 8 bases. The CDR3 extends over 16 amino acids. Per germline, CDR1 SGHNT and CDR2 YYREEE (reference sequence). J lost 4 bases, V lost 1 base, and 9 bases had no gene match. The CDR3 DNA sequence: TGTGCCAGCAGCTTGACGGTTGACAGGGGTGGCACTGAAGCTTTCTTT. Its protein product is CASSLTVDRGGTEAFF.

The chain recombines TRBV3-1 (or the pseudogene TRBV3-2) with TRBJ2-3; TRBD2 is a possible D gene (7 bases). The CDR3 runs 18 residues. Trimming cost V 4 bases and J 1 base, with 21 bases left between them. The V gene's germline CDR1 is LGHDT and CDR2 YNNKEL (reference sequence). CDR3 in amino acids: CASSPGVGGERGTDTQYF. The CDR3, as DNA: TGTGCCAGCAGCCCAGGGGTTGGGGGGGAGCGAGGCACAGATACGCAGTATTTT.

The chain's CDR3 is CASSPGTAEKLFF. CDR3 sequence (DNA): TGTGCCAGCAGCCCCGGGACGGCCGAAAAACTGTTTTTT. The V gene is TRBV7-2, the J gene TRBJ1-4, with D perhaps TRBD1 (5 bases). Germline V gene data show CDR1 as SGHTA and CDR2 as FQGNSA. The CDR3 runs 13 residues. The ends were cut back, 5 bases at V and 8 bases at J, with 12 bases in the middle. The full variable domain, with the rest looked up from reference TRBV7-2 and TRBJ1-4, is GAGVSQSPSNKVTEKGKDVELRCDPISGHTALYWYRQSLGQGLEFLIYFQGNSAPDKSGLPSDRFSAERTGGSVSTLTIQRTQQEDSAVYLCASSPGTAEKLFFGSGTQLSVL.

V gene TRBV7-2 combines with J gene TRBJ1-2, with a tentative D call TRBD1 (5 bases). Germline CDR1 is SGHTA and CDR2 is FQGNSA. Trimming took off 5 bases at V and 2 bases at J, with 9 bases between the two ends. The CDR3 spans 13 residues. The CDR3 loop is CASSTGTNYGYTF. The DNA of the CDR3 is TGTGCCAGCAGCACGGGGACCAACTATGGCTACACCTTC.

V and J are TRBV27 and TRBJ1-6; D gene ambiguous. The length of the CDR3 is 12 residues. V lost 3 bases, J lost 8 bases, and 5 bases lay in between. Looked up from germline, CDR1 is MNHEY and CDR2 is SMNVEV (reference sequence). The CDR3 bases are TGTGCCAGCAGTTTGCCAGATTCACCCCTCCACTTT. It is translated as CASSLPDSPLHF.

V usage is TRBV6-5 and J usage is TRBJ1-1, with a possible D match to TRBD1 (6 bases). The CDR3 has 15 amino acids. Germline V CDR1 and CDR2: MNHEY, SVGAGI. The germline V and J ends were trimmed by 6 bases and 6 bases, with 20 bases remaining between them. CDR3 protein: CASSSRFTGRSEAFF. DNA of the CDR3: TGTGCCAGCAGCTCCCGATTCACAGGGCGGTCTGAAGCTTTCTTT.

J is TRBJ2-6 and V is TRBV5-6; D is ambiguous. Per germline, CDR1 SGHDT and CDR2 YYEEEE. Trimming took off 1 base at V and 1 base at J, with 12 bases between the two ends. The CDR3 has 17 amino acids. The CDR3 nucleotides are TGTGCCAGCAGCTTGATGGTGAGGATGTCTGGGGCCAACGTCCTGACTTTC. The encoded protein is CASSLMVRMSGANVLTF.